The entry below gives a single T cell receptor beta chain sequence along with its context. The sample belongs to a study of blood T cell repertoires in COVID-19. Overall study: Some COVID-19 samples were acute and others convalescent; all came from the United States, Italy and Spain. From T cells, B-cell-depleted T cells, or PBMCs came the material, which was cDNA or gDNA.

Original processing notes: Estimation of nucleated cell counts was performed using reference gene primer amplification. Profiling relied on immunoSEQ multiplex PCR, and the TCRdb table lists in-frame clones only, not all of them. For V, J and clone size, that table is used; D and trimming come from the DNA. The sample has about 200,000 clones, approximately 90% seen once. Enrolment of Seattle patients took place during active infection, and they were followed longitudinally. The length of the CDR3 is 12 residues. J gave up 8 bases and V 6 bases, and 7 bases lay outside the gene matches. The germline gives CDR1 SGHRS, CDR2 YFSETQ.

Sequenced material: peripheral blood. The chain couples TRBV5-1 to TRBJ1-1, with 7 positions matching TRBD1. The clonotype was recovered from a woman in her 50s with COVID-19, enrolled during active disease. The CDR3 spells CASNSEDREAFF. The CDR3 bases are TGCGCCAGCAACTCCGAGGACAGGGAAGCTTTCTTT. The variable domain in full, with the rest retrieved from reference TRBV5-1 and TRBJ1-1, is KAGVTQTPRYLIKTRGQQVTLSCSPISGHRSVSWYQQTPGQGLQFLFEYFSETQRNKGNFPGRFSGRQFSNSRSEMNVSTLELGDSALYLCASNSEDREAFFGQGTRLTVV.